Reported below is one TCR beta chain. Its antigen is unknown. RNA totalling roughly 0.45 to 1 ug underwent reverse transcription with random hexamers. TCR beta CDR3 was amplified by immunoSEQ covering 54 Vbeta and 13 Jbeta. Via MiXCR, TCRdb re-called the immunoSEQ multiplex PCR reads, giving one row per CDR3 protein. Of some 300,000 distinct CDR3 sequences listed, around 89% are singletons. The data derive from a study of CD8 T cells in Susac syndrome. Notes on the study in general: The study's TCR sequencing and HLA analysis drew on a certain number of individuals. That number was acknowledged as relatively small.

Trimming removed 2 bases from V and 5 bases from J; junction bases left unmatched: 10. There are 16 residues in the CDR3. Germline CDR1 and CDR2: MDHEN and SYDVKM. Sequencing of TCR beta drew on CD8+ and CD4+ T cells from blood. The multiple sclerosis control cohort comprised treatment-naive individuals presenting with stable or active relapsing-remitting disease. The chain is built from TRBV28 and TRBJ1-2, with TRBD1 identical over 8 bases. The sequence derives from a human donor with multiple sclerosis. Sequencing input: CD8+ T cells from PBMCs. CDR3 sequence reads: CASSLLTGGVGYGYTF. CDR3 sequence (DNA): TGTGCCAGCAGTTTACTAACAGGGGGGGTTGGGTATGGCTACACCTTC.